The clone carrying this TCR beta chain was recorded at least ten times. Its antigen is currently unknown. Per the original data handling: Across clinicopathological groups, CDR3 differences served as the basis for building a distant-metastasis classifier for papillary thyroid cancer. From the PCR reads, TCRdb re-called clones with MiXCR. In this record, the V and J calls reflect TCRdb's handling and not the investigators' own analysis. The table lists about 41,000 clones, roughly 24% of them singletons. This sample was taken from a study of metastatic and nonmetastatic thyroid tumors. Overall study context: Across peripheral blood and tumor or nodule tissue samples taken from malignant and benign thyroid patients, the repertoires were compared with one another.

Study observations and caveats: Reported TCR beta diversity, measured in blood and tumor, was significantly higher for malignant thyroid tumors than for benign nodules.

Each patient went into thyroid surgery without having received any treatment. Sequenced sample: tumor tissue. The receptor was isolated from a female donor with papillary thyroid cancer or a benign thyroid nodule (not recorded which). Some clones in this sample may be carry-over from other donors' samples.

CDR3: CASSLGRSGEQYF. The CDR3 coding sequence is TGTGCCAGCAGCCTAGGTCGTTCGGGCGAGCAGTACTTC. This chain uses TRBV3-1 with TRBJ2-7; D is unresolved. The CDR3 spans 13 residues. In germline, CDR1 is LGHDT, CDR2 YNNKEL (reference sequence). V lost 4 bases, J lost 6 bases, and 13 bases lay in between.